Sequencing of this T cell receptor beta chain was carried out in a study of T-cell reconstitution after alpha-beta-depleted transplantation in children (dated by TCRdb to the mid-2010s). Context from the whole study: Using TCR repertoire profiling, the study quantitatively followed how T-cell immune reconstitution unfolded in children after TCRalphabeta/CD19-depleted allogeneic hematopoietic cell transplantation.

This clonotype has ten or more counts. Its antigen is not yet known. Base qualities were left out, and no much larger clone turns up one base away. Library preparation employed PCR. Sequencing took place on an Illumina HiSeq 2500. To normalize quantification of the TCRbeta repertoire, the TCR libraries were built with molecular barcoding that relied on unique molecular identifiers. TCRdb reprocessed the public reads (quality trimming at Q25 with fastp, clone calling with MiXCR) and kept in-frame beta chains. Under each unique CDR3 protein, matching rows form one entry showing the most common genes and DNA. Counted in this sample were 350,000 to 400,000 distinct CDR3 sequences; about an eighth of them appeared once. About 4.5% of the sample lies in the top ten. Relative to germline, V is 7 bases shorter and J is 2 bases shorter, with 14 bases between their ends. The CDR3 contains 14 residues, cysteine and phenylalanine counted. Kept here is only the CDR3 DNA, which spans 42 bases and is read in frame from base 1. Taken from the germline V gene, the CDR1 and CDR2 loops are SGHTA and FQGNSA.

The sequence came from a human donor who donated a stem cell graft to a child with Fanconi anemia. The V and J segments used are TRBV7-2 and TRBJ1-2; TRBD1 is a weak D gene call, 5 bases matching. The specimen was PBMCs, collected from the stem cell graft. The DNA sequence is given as TGTGCCAGCATCCCGGGCCCAGGGAACTATGGCTACACCTTC. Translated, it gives CASIPGPGNYGYTF.